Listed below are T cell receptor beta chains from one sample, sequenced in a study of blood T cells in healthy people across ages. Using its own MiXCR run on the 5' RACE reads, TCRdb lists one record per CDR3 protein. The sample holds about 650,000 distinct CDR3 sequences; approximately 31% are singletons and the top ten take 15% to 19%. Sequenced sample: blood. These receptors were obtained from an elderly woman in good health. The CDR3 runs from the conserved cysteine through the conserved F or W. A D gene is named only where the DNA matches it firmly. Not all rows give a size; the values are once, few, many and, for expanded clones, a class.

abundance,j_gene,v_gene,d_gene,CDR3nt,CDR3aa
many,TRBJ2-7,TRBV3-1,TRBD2,TGTGCCAGCAGCCGAGGACTAGCGGGGGGCCGATCCTACGAGCAGTACTTC,CASSRGLAGGRSYEQYF
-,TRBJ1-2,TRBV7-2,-,TGTGCCAGCAGCTTTACAGTAAACTATGGCTACGCCTTC,CASSFTVNYGYAF
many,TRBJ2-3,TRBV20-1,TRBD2,TGCAGTGCTAGAGTTAGCGGGGCTTACACAGATACGCAGTATTTT,CSARVSGAYTDTQYF
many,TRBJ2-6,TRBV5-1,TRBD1,TGCGCCAGCAGCACGAACGCGGGACAGGGCGCCAACGTCCTGACTTTC,CASSTNAGQGANVLTF
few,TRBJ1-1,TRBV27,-,TGTGCCAGCAGTTTATCCCGACAGATGAACACTGAAGCTTTCTTT,CASSLSRQMNTEAFF
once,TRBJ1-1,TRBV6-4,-,TGTGCCAGCAGTGAGAGAGCAGGGCTGAACACTGAAGCTTTCTTT,CASSERAGLNTEAFF
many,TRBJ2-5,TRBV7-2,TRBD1,TGTGCCAGCAGGACGACAGGGGCGAAAGAGACCCAGTACTTC,CASRTTGAKETQYF
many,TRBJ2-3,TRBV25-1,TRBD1,TGTGCCAGCAGTGAATCCCGTCAGGGGGTTAGCACAGATACGCAGTATTTT,CASSESRQGVSTDTQYF
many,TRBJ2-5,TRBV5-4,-,TGTGCCAGCAGCTTGGCCTCTCGTCGGTCCTTGGGGACCCAGTACTTC,CASSLASRRSLGTQYF
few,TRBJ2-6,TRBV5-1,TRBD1,TGCGCCAGCAGCTTGAGGGGACAGGGTGTCTCTGGGGCCAACGTCCGGACTTTC,CASSLRGQGVSGANVRTF
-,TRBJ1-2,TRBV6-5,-,TGTGCCAGCAGTTACTCGACTTTCTCTAACTATGGCTACACCTTC,CASSYSTFSNYGYTF
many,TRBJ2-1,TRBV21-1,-,TGTGCCAGCAGCATGGGACTAGCGGGGGGGTATGAGCAGTTCTTC,CASSMGLAGGYEQFF
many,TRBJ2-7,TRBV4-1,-,TGCGCCAGCAGCCCGACCACGCAGGGGTCCTACGAGCAGTACTTC,CASSPTTQGSYEQYF
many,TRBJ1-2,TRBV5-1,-,TGCGCCAGCAGCTTGGATGGAGGGGCCGCCTCTTTTGACTATGGCTACACCTTC,CASSLDGGAASFDYGYTF
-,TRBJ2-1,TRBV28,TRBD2,TGTGCCAGCGGTTCCCCCGGGACTAGAGATGAGCAGTTCTTC,CASGSPGTRDEQFF
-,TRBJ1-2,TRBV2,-,TGTGCCAGCAGCGAGGGAAGGAGCTATGGCTACACCTTC,CASSEGRSYGYTF
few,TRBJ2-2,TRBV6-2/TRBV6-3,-,TGTGCCAGCAGCCTGCAGGGGTCCTCTCCCGGGGAGCTGTTTTTT,CASSLQGSSPGELFF
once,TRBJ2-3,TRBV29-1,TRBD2,TGCAGCGTTGAGAGCGGGAGACTCACAGATACGCAGTATTTT,CSVESGRLTDTQYF
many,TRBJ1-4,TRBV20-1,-,TGCAGTGCCCAGCCAACAGGGCTGAGGGAAAAACTGTTTTTT,CSAQPTGLREKLFF
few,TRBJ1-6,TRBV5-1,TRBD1,TGCGCCAGCAGCTTGGGCTACAGGGGATTCGGTAATTCACCCCTCCACTTT,CASSLGYRGFGNSPLHF
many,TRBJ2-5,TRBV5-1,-,TGTGCCAGCAGCGAGGGGCGAGAGACCCAGTACTTC,CASSEGRETQYF
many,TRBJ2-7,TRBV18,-,TGTGCCAGCTCACCAAACGGGGGTGGTACCTACGAGCAGTACTTC,CASSPNGGGTYEQYF
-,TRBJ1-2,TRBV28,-,TGTGCCAGCAGTAACCTGTATGGGAACGGCTATGGCTGCACCTTC,CASSNLYGNGYGCTF
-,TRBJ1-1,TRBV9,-,TGTGCCAGCAGCGAAAATAACAGGATGAACACTGAAGCTTTCTTT,CASSENNRMNTEAFF
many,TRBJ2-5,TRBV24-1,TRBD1,TGTGCCACCAGTGAGGGCGGACAGGAGAATAGGGAGACCCAGTACTTC,CATSEGGQENRETQYF
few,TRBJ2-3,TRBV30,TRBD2,TGTGCCTGGAGAGAGACTAGCGGGGGTTTAGATACGCAGTATTTT,CAWRETSGGLDTQYF
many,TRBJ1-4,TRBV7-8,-,TGTGCCAGCAGCCCTCGGCACGCCCCAACTAATGAAAAACTGTTTTTT,CASSPRHAPTNEKLFF
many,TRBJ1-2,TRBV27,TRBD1,TGTGCCAGCAGTACGGGGACAGGCCGCTACACCTTC,CASSTGTGRYTF
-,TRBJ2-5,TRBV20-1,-,TGCAGCCCTTTGATGGGGTTAGGGGAGACCCAGTACTTC,CSPLMGLGETQYF
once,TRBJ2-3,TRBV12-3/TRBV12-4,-,TGTGCCAGCAGTCTTGACCCCTCTAGCACAGATACGCAGTATTTT,CASSLDPSSTDTQYF
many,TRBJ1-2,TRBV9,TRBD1,TGTGCCAGCAGCGATCCAGGGACAGGGTATGGCTACACCTTC,CASSDPGTGYGYTF
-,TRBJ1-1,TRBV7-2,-,TGTGCCAGCAGCTTACAAGAATACTCGATGAACACTGAAGCTTTCTTT,CASSLQEYSMNTEAFF
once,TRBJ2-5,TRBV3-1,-,TGTGCTAGCAGCCAAGGAAGTAATTTGGGCAATGAGCAGTACTTC,CASSQGSNLGNEQYF
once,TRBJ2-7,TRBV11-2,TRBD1,TGTGCCAGCAGTCCCCGACAGGGTATAAGCTACGAGCAGTACTTC,CASSPRQGISYEQYF
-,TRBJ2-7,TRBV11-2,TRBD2,TGTGCCAGCAGACCAAGAGCCGGACTAGCGGGGGGCCCCTCCTACAATGAGCAGTACTTC,CASRPRAGLAGGPSYNEQYF
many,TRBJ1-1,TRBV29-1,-,TGCAGCGTTGAGGTTACGAACACTGAAGCTTTCTTT,CSVEVTNTEAFF